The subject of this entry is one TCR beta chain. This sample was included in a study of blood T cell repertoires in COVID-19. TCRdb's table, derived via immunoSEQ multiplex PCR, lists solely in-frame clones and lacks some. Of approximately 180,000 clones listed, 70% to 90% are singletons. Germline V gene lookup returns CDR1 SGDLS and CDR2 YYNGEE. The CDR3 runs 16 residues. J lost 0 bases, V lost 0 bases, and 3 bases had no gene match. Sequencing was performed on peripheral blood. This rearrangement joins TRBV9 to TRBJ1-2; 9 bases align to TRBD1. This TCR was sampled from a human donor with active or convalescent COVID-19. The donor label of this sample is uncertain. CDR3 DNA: TGTGCCAGCAGCGTAGCACGGGACAGGGCTAACTATGGCTACACCTTC. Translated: CASSVARDRANYGYTF.